Each of the 28 T cell receptor beta chains below was sequenced from the same sample in a study of response to subunit inactivated influenza vaccine. TCRdb re-analysed the RT-PCR reads in MiXCR, keeping a single row per CDR3 protein. The sample holds 650,000 to 800,000 distinct CDR3 sequences, more than 11% seen once. Material: PBMCs from blood, obtained 14 to 15 days before vaccination. The origin of the receptors is a man in his fifties who received an inactivated influenza vaccine.

J is TRBJ2-3 and V is TRBV4-3, with 9 bases identical to TRBD2. This CDR3 region has 19 residues. V was pared by 4 bases and J by 1 base, with 15 bases of the junction left unmatched. The germline CDR1 and CDR2 sequences are LGHNA and YSLEER. CDR3 nucleotides: TGCGCCAGCAGCCTCCGACCACAGCGGGGGGTCGGAGGCACAGATACGCAGTATTTT. Protein: CASSLRPQRGVGGTDTQYF.

The chain is built from TRBV5-1 and TRBJ2-7, with TRBD1 as a possible D gene (5 bases). The CDR3 loop spans 12 amino acids. Germline CDR1 and CDR2: SGHRS and YFSETQ. V was clipped by 7 bases and J by 0 bases, with 8 bases between them. CDR3 amino acids: CASGQSSYEQYF. The CDR3 DNA reads TGCGCCAGCGGACAAAGCTCCTACGAGCAGTACTTC.

The chain carries TRBV11-1 and TRBJ2-1; weak D call: TRBD2 (5 bases). This CDR3 region has 15 residues. The V gene's germline CDR1 is SGHAT and CDR2 FQDESV (reference sequence). V was shortened by 5 bases and J by 4 bases, with 15 bases between the two germline ends. The DNA of the CDR3 is TGTGCCAGCAGCAGATACCGGGATTCATACAATGAGCAGTTCTTC. It translates to CASSRYRDSYNEQFF.

The rearrangement uses TRBV4-3 and TRBJ2-3; D remains ambiguous. This CDR3 contains 17 residues. V lost 0 bases and J lost 2, with 15 bases in between. Germline V gene lookup returns CDR1 LGHNA and CDR2 YSLEER. CDR3 nucleotides: TGCGCCAGCAGCCAAGATCACAGCAGCGCGCTCACAGATACGCAGTATTTT. It yields the protein CASSQDHSSALTDTQYF.

This clonotype showed up just a few times. The junction does not match germline at one end; this may be a read error. V usage is TRBV7-7 and J usage is TRBJ2-5, with TRBD1 as a possible D gene (6 bases). The CDR3 has 13 residues. Germline V gene lookup returns CDR1 SSHAT and CDR2 FNYEAQ (reference sequence). The CDR3 loop is CASSTGNLETQYF. The CDR3 bases are TGTGCTAGCAGTACAGGGAATTTGGAGACCCAGTACTTC.

CDR3 region: CSVDAGAGQPQHF. CDR3 DNA sequence: TGCAGCGTTGATGCGGGGGCCGGTCAGCCCCAGCATTTT. The gene calls are TRBV29-1 and TRBJ1-5, with D possibly being TRBD1 (6 bases). With 3 bases removed from V and 6 bases from J, the gap between germline ends came to 12 bases. Germline V gene lookup returns CDR1 SQVTM and CDR2 ANQGSEA. This CDR3 has 13 amino acids.

This clonotype came up a few times. The chain's CDR3 is CATSRGRDRSQPQHF. The CDR3, as DNA: TGTGCCACCAGCAGAGGCCGGGACAGAAGTCAGCCCCAGCATTTT. This chain links TRBV15 with TRBJ1-5, with TRBD1 matching 7 bases. This CDR3 is built from 15 residues. V shed 1 base and J 6 bases; nucleotides not matched to a gene: 6. Germline lookup yields CDR1 LNHNV and CDR2 YYDKDF (reference sequence).

The chain combines TRBV10-3 with TRBJ2-7; 7 positions match TRBD1. The CDR3 sequence is 13 residues long. Germline assignment: CDR1 ENHRY and CDR2 SYGVKD. Trimming cost V 1 base and J 7 bases; bases outside gene matches: 4. The CDR3 loop is CAISELSQGEQYF. The CDR3 nucleotides are TGTGCCATCAGTGAGTTATCACAGGGGGAGCAGTACTTC.

The genes are TRBV20-1 and TRBJ2-5, with D possibly being TRBD2 (5 bases). The V end was cut by 2 bases, the J end by 1 base, with 11 bases between. In germline, CDR1 is DFQATT, CDR2 SNEGSKA (reference sequence). The CDR3 is 14 residues long. The DNA of the CDR3 is TGCAGTGCTAGAAACCTAGCCAGCCAAGAGACCCAGTACTTC. As protein: CSARNLASQETQYF.

This clonotype was counted only a few times. The V and J genes are TRBV7-8 and TRBJ2-1; the D is unclear. With 2 bases removed from V and 5 bases from J, the gap between germline ends came to 10 bases. This CDR3 has 14 amino acids. Germline-derived CDR1 and CDR2 are SGHVS and FQNEAQ. The CDR3 region is CASSLTYNHNEQFF. Written as DNA, the CDR3 is TGTGCCAGCAGCTTAACCTATAACCACAATGAGCAGTTCTTC. The whole variable domain, filled in from reference TRBV7-8 and TRBJ2-1, reads GAGVSQSPRYKVAKRGQDVALRCDPISGHVSLFWYQQALGQGPEFLTYFQNEAQLDKSGLPSDRFFAERPEGSVSTLKIQRTQQEDSAVYLCASSLTYNHNEQFFGPGTRLTVL.

Notes on this clonotype: A much larger clone lies one base from this, so it may be a read error. This chain joins TRBV7-6 and TRBJ1-3; D remains ambiguous. The CDR3 is 14 residues long. Germline V gene sequence: CDR1 SGHVS, CDR2 FNYEAQ. Here the CDR3 reads CASSLDPAGNTIHF. The CDR3 DNA reads as TGTGCCAGCAGCTTAGATCCGGCTGGAAACACCATACATTTT.

This clonotype was picked up a small number of times. The rearrangement joins TRBV28 to TRBJ2-1, with 9 bases lining up with TRBD2. The CDR3 has 19 amino acids. The V gene end was trimmed by 0 bases and the J gene end by 4 bases; junction bases not matched to a gene: 13. The germline CDR1 and CDR2 sequences are MDHEN and SYDVKM. DNA for the CDR3: TGTGCCAGCAGTTTATGGGGGGCGAGAGCGGGAGGCCCGTACAATGAGCAGTTCTTC. Residues: CASSLWGARAGGPYNEQFF.

The genes are TRBV7-2 and TRBJ1-2, with TRBD1 matching over 7 bases. Germline V lookup: CDR1 SGHTA, CDR2 FQGNSA. This CDR3 comprises 15 residues. The J segment lost 4 bases and the V segment lost 1 base, leaving 6 bases of the junction unmatched. CDR3 in amino acids: CASSLGQGRGYGYTF. CDR3 coding DNA: TGTGCCAGCAGCTTAGGACAGGGCCGGGGCTATGGCTACACCTTC. Full variable domain (missing parts from reference TRBV7-2 and TRBJ1-2): GAGVSQSPSNKVTEKGKDVELRCDPISGHTALYWYRQSLGQGLEFLIYFQGNSAPDKSGLPSDRFSAERTGGSVSTLTIQRTQQEDSAVYLCASSLGQGRGYGYTFGSGTRLTVV.

This clonotype was counted at least ten times. V is TRBV12-3 or TRBV12-4 and J is TRBJ2-1, with 8 bases fitting TRBD2. This CDR3 spans 19 amino acids. DNA for the CDR3: TGTACCTTCAGTTTCGGGCCTGTCGGCGGGAGGATACCCTACAATGAGCAGTTCTTC. This gives the protein CTFSFGPVGGRIPYNEQFF.

CDR3 region: CASTNRAPETQYF. CDR3 sequence (DNA): TGTGCCAGCACCAACAGGGCGCCGGAGACCCAGTACTTC. The chain links TRBV28 to TRBJ2-5, with a tentative D call TRBD1 (6 bases). Trimming took off 7 bases at V and 5 bases at J, with 14 bases between the two ends. There are 13 residues in the CDR3. Germline-derived CDR1 and CDR2 are MDHEN and SYDVKM.

This clonotype has more than one count but fewer than ten. The chain combines TRBV6-1 with TRBJ1-3; D remains unclear. This CDR3 has 14 amino acids. V lost 7 bases, J lost 0 bases, and 10 bases lay in between. Germline values: CDR1 MNHNS, CDR2 SASEGT. The CDR3 DNA sequence: TGTGCCAGCAACAGCCGTAGCTCTGGAAACACCATATATTTT. This encodes CASNSRSSGNTIYF.

V is TRBV28 and J is TRBJ2-5, with TRBD2 identical over 15 bases. There are 16 residues in the CDR3. The germline CDR1 and CDR2 sequences are MDHEN and SYDVKM. Trimming cost V 8 bases and J 5 bases; bases outside gene matches: 9. This chain's CDR3 is CASPPGLAGGPETQYF. DNA of the CDR3: TGTGCCAGCCCCCCCGGACTAGCGGGAGGGCCGGAGACCCAGTACTTC.

This clonotype came up a few times. This sequence joins TRBV5-1 and TRBJ1-1; the D is unclear. Germline CDR1 SGHRS, CDR2 YFSETQ. The V end lost 0 bases, the J end lost 11 bases, and 11 bases lay between the germline ends. CDR3 length: 12 amino acids. CDR3 nucleotides: TGCGCCAGCAGCTTGGCGGAGGAAGGGGCTTTCTTT. Translated: CASSLAEEGAFF.

Only a few counts were recorded for this clonotype. This chain joins TRBV7-6 and TRBJ2-2; D is possibly TRBD1 (5 bases). This CDR3 has 13 residues. V was pared by 3 bases and J by 9 bases, with 11 bases between. Germline V gene lookup returns CDR1 SGHVS and CDR2 FNYEAQ. In nucleotides, the CDR3 is TGTGCCAGCAGCTTGGGCCCAGGGCGGGAGCTGTTTTTT. Translated: CASSLGPGRELFF.

Many counts were recorded for this clonotype. The chain carries TRBV4-2 and TRBJ1-4; D might be TRBD1 (6 bases). The CDR3 length is 15 residues. The germline V gene encodes CDR1 LGHNA and CDR2 YNFKEQ. V lost 0 bases to trimming and J lost 7 bases, with 12 bases between them. DNA for the CDR3: TGTGCCAGCAGCCAAGAGTACAGGGCAAGTGAAAAACTGTTTTTT. Its protein product is CASSQEYRASEKLFF.

Only a few counts were recorded for this clonotype. The chain recombines TRBV27 with TRBJ2-1, with D unclear. The CDR3 runs to 17 residues. Germline V gives CDR1 MNHEY, CDR2 SMNVEV (reference sequence). The ends were cut back, 3 bases at V and 0 bases at J, with 15 bases in the middle. In nucleotides, the CDR3 is TGTGCCAGCAGTTTGTGGTGGAGTTCTAGCTCCTACAATGAGCAGTTCTTC. Its translation: CASSLWWSSSSYNEQFF.

V is TRBV4-3 and J is TRBJ1-6; D may be TRBD1 (6 bases). The CDR3 spans 16 residues. The V and J ends lost 1 base and 5 bases respectively, with 12 bases between them. Germline V gives CDR1 LGHNA, CDR2 YSLEER. CDR3 sequence (DNA): TGCGCCAGCAGCCAAGGGACGGGACATCATAATTCACCCCTCCACTTT. Encoded protein: CASSQGTGHHNSPLHF.

The chain is built from TRBV24-1 and TRBJ2-1; TRBD1 matches 8 bases. Germline values: CDR1 KGHDR, CDR2 SFDVKD. This CDR3 has 13 residues. Unmatched junction bases numbered 3, after V lost 2 bases and J lost 10 bases. For the CDR3, the DNA is TGTGCCACCAGTGATTCGACAGGGGACGAGCAGTTCTTC. This encodes CATSDSTGDEQFF.

The genes are TRBV29-1 and TRBJ2-3; D gene unclear. CDR1 and CDR2 (germline): SQVTM, ANQGSEA. This CDR3 contains 14 residues. V shed 2 bases and J shed 5 bases, with 14 bases lying between them. CDR3 protein: CSVELRLEVDTQYF. The CDR3 bases are TGCAGCGTTGAACTAAGGCTAGAGGTAGATACGCAGTATTTT.

This clonotype showed up just a few times. The V and J genes are TRBV27 and TRBJ2-7; D is ambiguous. Germline assignment: CDR1 MNHEY and CDR2 SMNVEV (reference sequence). The CDR3 has 15 amino acids. Trimming took off 0 bases at V and 3 bases at J, with 12 bases between the two ends. CDR3 loop: CASSLSVDRNYEQYF. The DNA of the CDR3 is TGTGCCAGCAGTTTATCAGTGGACCGAAACTACGAGCAGTACTTC.

For the CDR3, the DNA is TGTGCCAGCAGCCCGGGACAGGCCGGGGAAAAACTGTTTTTT. As protein: CASSPGQAGEKLFF. This chain links TRBV9 with TRBJ1-4, with 8 bases lining up with TRBD1. V gave up 4 bases and J gave up 8 bases; unmatched junction bases: 7. The CDR3 length is 14 residues. Per the germline V gene, CDR1 is SGDLS and CDR2 is YYNGEE.

This chain uses TRBV29-1 with TRBJ2-3; 13 nucleotides match TRBD2. The CDR3 length is 18 residues. The V gene's germline CDR1 is SQVTM and CDR2 ANQGSEA. J was trimmed by 2 bases and V by 6 bases; bases with no gene match: 14. This CDR3 reads CSVPPGLAGARNTDTQYF. The DNA of the CDR3 is TGCAGCGTCCCCCCCGGACTAGCGGGGGCCCGGAACACAGATACGCAGTATTTT.

This clonotype appeared a few times. J is TRBJ2-6 and V is TRBV21-1; the D call TRBD1 from the table was never checked on the DNA. TRBV21-1 is recorded as a pseudogene. This CDR3 is built from 18 residues. CDR3 residues: CASSNHTTGSLGANVLTF. CDR3 bases: TGTGCCAGCAGCAATCACACGACAGGCTCCCTTGGGGCCAACGTCCTGACTTTC.